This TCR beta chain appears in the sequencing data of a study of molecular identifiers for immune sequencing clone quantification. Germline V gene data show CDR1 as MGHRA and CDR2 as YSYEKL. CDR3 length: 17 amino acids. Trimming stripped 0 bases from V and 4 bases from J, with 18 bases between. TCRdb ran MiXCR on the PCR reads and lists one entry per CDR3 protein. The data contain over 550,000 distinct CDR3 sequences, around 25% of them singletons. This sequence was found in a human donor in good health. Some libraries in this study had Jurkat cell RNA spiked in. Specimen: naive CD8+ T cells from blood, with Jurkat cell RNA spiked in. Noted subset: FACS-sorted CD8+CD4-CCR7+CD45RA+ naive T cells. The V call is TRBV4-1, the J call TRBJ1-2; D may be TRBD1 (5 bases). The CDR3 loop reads CASSQDFRGEMGYGYTF. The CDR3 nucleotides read TGCGCCAGCAGCCAAGATTTCAGAGGGGAGATGGGCTATGGCTACACCTTC.